Here is one T cell receptor beta chain with its context. Its antigen is as yet unknown. The data belong to a study of lymphopenia after photon versus proton radiotherapy. TCRdb keeps only in-frame clones here, not all; method: immunoSEQ multiplex PCR. The data show under 75,000 clones, under 95% seen once. Study conclusions and caveats: After the lymphocyte nadir, photon-treated repertoires showed oligoclonal expansion, especially of CD8+ Temra cells. Proton therapy kept repertoires fairly stable, unlike photons, which gained effector/memory cells. Only patients who died were analyzed for survival; proton advantage is unproven.

The CDR3 has 14 amino acids. V was trimmed by 5 bases and J by 3 bases, leaving 13 bases between them. From germline, CDR1 is MDHEN and CDR2 SYDVKM. The receptor's source is a woman aged 40 to 50 with cholangiocarcinoma. Sequenced material: peripheral blood, taken from a patient treated with photon-based radiotherapy. The gene calls are TRBV28 and TRBJ1-1; D uncertain. The CDR3 spells CASSPHEWDTEAFF. CDR3 bases: TGTGCCAGCAGTCCCCACGAGTGGGACACTGAAGCTTTCTTT.